This T cell receptor (beta chain) was retrieved from a study of cytomegalovirus exposure and HLA in healthy donors. Sequencing used immunoSEQ multiplex PCR; TCRdb keeps in-frame clones, though not all of them. The sample includes under 150,000 clones, around 87% of them seen just once. Study-wide results and limits: Some TCR beta chains (over 150 of them) were listed as cytomegalovirus-associated.

With regard to this clone: Its antigen is unknown.

The CDR3 is made up of 15 amino acids. The germline CDR1 and CDR2 sequences are MNHNY and SVGAGI (reference sequence). V shed 10 bases and J shed 1 base, with 18 bases lying between them. The receptor's source is a man younger than 30 in good health and CMV-seropositive. The sequenced sample consisted of PBMCs. The rearrangement joins TRBV6-6 to TRBJ2-3; D possibly corresponds to TRBD2 (5 bases). CDR3 DNA: TGTGCCACCGGGGTGGGCCCTGAAGGCACAGATACGCAGTATTTT. Protein: CATGVGPEGTDTQYF.